The clone carrying this TCR beta chain was detected only once. An end of the junction differs from the germline gene, which may be a read error. Making TCR beta cDNA involved 400 to 600 ng total RNA and a constant-region primer. What produced the TCR beta libraries was three nested multiplex PCR rounds using slightly modified ARM-PCR. Both of the initial two PCR rounds ran for approximately 11 cycles and employed TRBV1-TRBV30 forward primers alongside a C-beta reverse primer. TCRdb re-derived calls from the multiplex PCR reads in MiXCR, one entry per CDR3 protein. Counted here are some 190,000 distinct CDR3 sequences, 85% occurring once; the ten biggest clones make up over 15%. This specimen belongs to a study of tumor-infiltrating lymphocytes in primary liver carcinoma. Unsorted bulk tissue of roughly 20-34 mg yielded co-extracted RNA and DNA. These patients lived with chronic HBV infection and had never been treated.

In germline, CDR1 is LGHNA, CDR2 YSLEER. This CDR3 contains 16 residues. The gene calls are TRBV4-3 and TRBJ2-1; D could derive from TRBD1 or TRBD2 (5 bases each). Sequencing was carried out using tumor tissue from primary liver carcinoma. The TCR comes from a middle-aged man with primary liver carcinoma and hepatitis B virus infection. CDR3 protein: CASSQHLGTGNNEHSF. The DNA for the CDR3 is TGTGCCAGCAGCCAACACCTCGGGACGGGTAACAATGAGCATTCCTTC.